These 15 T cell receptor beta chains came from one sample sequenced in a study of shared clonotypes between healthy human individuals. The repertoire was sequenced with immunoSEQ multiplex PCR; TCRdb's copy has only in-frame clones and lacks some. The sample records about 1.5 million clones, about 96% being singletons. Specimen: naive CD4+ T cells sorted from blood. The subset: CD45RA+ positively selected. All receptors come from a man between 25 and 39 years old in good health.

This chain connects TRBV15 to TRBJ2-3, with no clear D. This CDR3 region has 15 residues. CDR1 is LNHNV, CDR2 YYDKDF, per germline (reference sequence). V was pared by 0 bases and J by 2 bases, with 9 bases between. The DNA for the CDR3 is TGTGCCACCAGCAGAGATGTAGGGCTCACAGATACGCAGTATTTT. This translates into CATSRDVGLTDTQYF.

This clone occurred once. The CDR3 nucleotides are TGTGCCAGCAGCCCCGGGGGGGTTTCCTACAATGAGCAGTTCTTC. This sequence encodes CASSPGGVSYNEQFF. V is TRBV11-3 and J is TRBJ2-1, with 8 bases fitting TRBD2. The V gene end was trimmed by 5 bases and the J gene end by 1 base; junction bases not matched to a gene: 4. This CDR3 region has 15 residues. Germline CDR1 reads SGHNT; CDR2 reads YENEEA.

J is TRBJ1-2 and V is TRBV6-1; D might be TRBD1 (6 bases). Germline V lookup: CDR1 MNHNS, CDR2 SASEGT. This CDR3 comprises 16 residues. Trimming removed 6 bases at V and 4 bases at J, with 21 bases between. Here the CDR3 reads CASRETGTSFSYGYTF. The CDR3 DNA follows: TGTGCCAGCAGGGAAACAGGGACCTCATTCAGCTATGGCTACACCTTC.

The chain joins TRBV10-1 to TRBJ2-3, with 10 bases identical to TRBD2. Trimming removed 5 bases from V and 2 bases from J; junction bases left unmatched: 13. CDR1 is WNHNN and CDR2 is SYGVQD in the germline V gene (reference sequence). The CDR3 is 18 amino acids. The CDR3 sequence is CASSPLRLAGAFTDTQYF. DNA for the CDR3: TGCGCCAGCAGTCCTTTACGCCTAGCGGGAGCCTTCACAGATACGCAGTATTTT.

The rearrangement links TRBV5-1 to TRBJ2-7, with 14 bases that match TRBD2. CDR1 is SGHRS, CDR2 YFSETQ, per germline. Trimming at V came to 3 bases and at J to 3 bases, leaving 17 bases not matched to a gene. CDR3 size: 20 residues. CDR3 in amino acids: CASSSPPGTSGRQFFYEQYF. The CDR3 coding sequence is TGCGCCAGCAGCTCCCCCCCCGGGACTAGCGGGAGACAATTCTTCTACGAGCAGTACTTC.

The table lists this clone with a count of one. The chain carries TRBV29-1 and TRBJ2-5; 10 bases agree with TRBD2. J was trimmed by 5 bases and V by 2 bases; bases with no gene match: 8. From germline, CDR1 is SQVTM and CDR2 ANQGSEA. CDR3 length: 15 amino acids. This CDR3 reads CSVEFLAGVEETQYF. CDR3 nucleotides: TGCAGCGTTGAATTCCTAGCGGGAGTTGAGGAGACCCAGTACTTC.

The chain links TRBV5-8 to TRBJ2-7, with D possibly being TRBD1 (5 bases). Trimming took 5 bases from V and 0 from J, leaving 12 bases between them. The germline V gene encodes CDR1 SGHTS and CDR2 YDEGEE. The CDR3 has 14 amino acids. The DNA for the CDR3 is TGTGCCAGCAGGAGGAAGGGGAACTCCTACGAGCAGTACTTC. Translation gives CASRRKGNSYEQYF.

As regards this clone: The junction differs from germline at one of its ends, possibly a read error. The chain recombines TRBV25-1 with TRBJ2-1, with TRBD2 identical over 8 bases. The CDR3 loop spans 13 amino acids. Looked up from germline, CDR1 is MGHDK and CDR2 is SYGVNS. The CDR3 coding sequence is TGTGCCAGCAGTGCGATCCGAGCGGGAGACCCCCTCTTC. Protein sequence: CASSAIRAGDPLF.

The CDR3 DNA is TGTGCCACCAGCACCCTTTTAGGGGGCTCTGGAAACACCATATATTTT. It encodes CATSTLLGGSGNTIYF. This sequence joins TRBV15 and TRBJ1-3; D may be TRBD1 (6 bases). Germline V CDR1 and CDR2: LNHNV, YYDKDF (reference sequence). Trimming removed 4 bases at V and 0 bases at J, with 13 bases between. The CDR3 has 16 amino acids.

The chain's CDR3 is CASSDPNNYGYTF. CDR3 DNA sequence: TGTGCCAGCAGTGACCCAAATAACTATGGCTACACCTTC. The gene calls are TRBV6-5 and TRBJ1-2; D unclear. Germline CDR1 is MNHEY and CDR2 is SVGAGI. This CDR3 is built from 13 residues. V lost 5 bases to trimming and J lost 1 base, with 8 bases between them.

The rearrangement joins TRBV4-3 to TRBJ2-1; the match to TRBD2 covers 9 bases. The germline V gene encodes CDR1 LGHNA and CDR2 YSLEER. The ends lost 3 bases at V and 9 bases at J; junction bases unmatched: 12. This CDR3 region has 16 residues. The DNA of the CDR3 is TGCGCCAGCAGCCACTTTGGCGGGAGGGCCGACGGTGAGCAGTTCTTC. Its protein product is CASSHFGGRADGEQFF.

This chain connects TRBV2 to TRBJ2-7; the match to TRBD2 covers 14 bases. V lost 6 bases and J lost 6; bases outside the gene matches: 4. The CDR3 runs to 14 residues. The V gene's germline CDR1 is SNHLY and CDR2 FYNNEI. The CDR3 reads CASRGLAGALEQYF. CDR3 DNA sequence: TGTGCCAGCAGGGGACTAGCGGGAGCCCTCGAGCAGTACTTC.

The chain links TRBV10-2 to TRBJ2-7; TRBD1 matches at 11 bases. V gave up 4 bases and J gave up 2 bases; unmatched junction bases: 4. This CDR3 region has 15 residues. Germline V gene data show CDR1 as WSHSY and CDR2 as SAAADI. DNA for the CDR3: TGCGCCAGCAGTGGGCTGGACAGGGGGCCCTACGAGCAGTACTTC. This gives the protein CASSGLDRGPYEQYF.

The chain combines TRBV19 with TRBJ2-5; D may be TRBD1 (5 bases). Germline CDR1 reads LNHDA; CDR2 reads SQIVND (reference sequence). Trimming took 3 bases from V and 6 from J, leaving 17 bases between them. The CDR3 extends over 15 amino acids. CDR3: CASSMPFQDTKTQYF. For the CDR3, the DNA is TGTGCCAGTAGTATGCCCTTTCAGGACACCAAGACCCAGTACTTC.

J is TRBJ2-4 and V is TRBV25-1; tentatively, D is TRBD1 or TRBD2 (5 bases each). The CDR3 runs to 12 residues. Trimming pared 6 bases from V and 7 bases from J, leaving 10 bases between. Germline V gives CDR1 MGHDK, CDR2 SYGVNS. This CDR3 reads CASRGTGNIQYF. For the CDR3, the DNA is TGTGCCAGCAGAGGGACCGGGAACATTCAGTACTTC.